Shown below are 11 T cell receptor beta chains from a single sample sequenced in a study of regulatory T cells in long-lasting Graves disease. Investigators prepared the TCR beta libraries by applying iRepertoire HTBI primers and Arm-PCR of CDR3 regions. TCRdb called the multiplex PCR reads again in MiXCR, with one record for every CDR3 protein. The sample has 350,000 to 550,000 distinct CDR3 sequences, approximately 15% seen once. Specified time point: newly diagnosed GD, antithyroid drugs for less than 3 months. Construction of the TCR library relied on RNA isolated from PBMCs. These data were likewise used in another study, on T cells in Graves' hyperthyroidism and ophthalmopathy.

Specimen: peripheral blood mononuclear cells (PBMCs), collected at new diagnosis, from a patient treated with antithyroid drugs. The receptors shown here come from a woman in her 30s with Graves disease.

This chain uses TRBV5-5 with TRBJ1-5; D gene ambiguous. The length of the CDR3 is 13 residues. Trimming stripped 0 bases from V and 10 bases from J, with 11 bases between. Germline V gene lookup returns CDR1 SGHKS and CDR2 YYEKEE (reference sequence). CDR3 bases: TGTGCCAGCAGCTTGGACAGCGGCCGCCCCCAGCATTTT. This gives the protein CASSLDSGRPQHF.

This clonotype has a count of ten or more. The chain joins TRBV29-1 to TRBJ2-7, with 14 bases lining up with TRBD2. The V segment lost 8 bases and the J segment 5 bases; nucleotides outside the gene matches: 11. This CDR3 region has 15 residues. Germline V lookup: CDR1 SQVTM, CDR2 ANQGSEA. CDR3 sequence (DNA): TGCAGCATAGCCGGGACTAGCGGGAGAACCCACGAGCAGTACTTC. Its protein is CSIAGTSGRTHEQYF.

This clonotype appeared many times. A read error may produce the germline difference seen at one junction end. This chain connects TRBV28 to TRBJ1-2; no definite D call. CDR1 is MDHEN and CDR2 is SYDVKM in the germline V gene. The CDR3 contains 17 residues. This CDR3 reads CASSFGRVGVANYGCTF. For the CDR3, the DNA is TGTGCCAGCAGTTTTGGGCGCGTCGGAGTAGCTAACTATGGCTGCACCTTC.

There are many counts of this clonotype. V and J are TRBV7-9 and TRBJ2-2, with 7 bases identical to TRBD2. The CDR3 loop spans 15 amino acids. The germline CDR1 and CDR2 sequences are SEHNR and FQNEAQ (reference sequence). V gave up 5 bases and J gave up 5 bases; unmatched junction bases: 8. The CDR3 sequence: CASSPPTGGTGELFF. CDR3 in DNA: TGTGCCAGCAGCCCCCCGACGGGGGGAACCGGGGAGCTGTTTTTT.

This clonotype has just a few counts. The chain recombines TRBV20-1 with TRBJ2-3, with TRBD1 identical over 9 bases. CDR1 and CDR2 from the germline V gene are DFQATT and SNEGSKA (reference sequence). This CDR3 region has 18 residues. Unmatched junction bases numbered 18, after V lost 6 bases and J lost 2 bases. CDR3 in DNA: TGCAGTGCGGGGGAACAGGGGGCCACTCGCTCCTCCACAGATACGCAGTATTTT. Encoded protein: CSAGEQGATRSSTDTQYF.

There are a few counts of this clonotype. The J gene is TRBJ2-3, the V gene TRBV3-1; D uncertain. Germline V gene sequence: CDR1 LGHDT, CDR2 YNNKEL (reference sequence). This CDR3 region has 15 residues. Trimming shortened V by 0 bases and J by 6 bases, and 13 bases separated the two germline ends. CDR3 sequence (DNA): TGTGCCAGCAGCCAAGAAATATCGAGTGCGGATACGCAGTATTTT. The encoded protein is CASSQEISSADTQYF.

In its sample, this clonotype was seen a few times. CDR3 loop: CASSNYRDRVEEGYTF. The CDR3 DNA sequence: TGTGCCAGTAGTAACTACCGAGACAGGGTTGAAGAGGGCTACACCTTC. This chain connects TRBV19 to TRBJ1-2; 7 nucleotides agree with TRBD1. Germline CDR1 and CDR2: LNHDA and SQIVND (reference sequence). The CDR3 is 16 residues long. Trimming removed 4 bases from V and 8 bases from J; junction bases left unmatched: 16.

This clonotype was seen at least ten times. The chain employs TRBV5-5 and TRBJ2-1; TRBD2 matches at 8 bases. Trimming removed 2 bases from V and 4 bases from J; junction bases left unmatched: 5. Germline assignment: CDR1 SGHKS and CDR2 YYEKEE (reference sequence). The CDR3 sequence is 15 residues long. CDR3 residues: CASSLPGGRYNEQFF. In DNA, the CDR3 is TGTGCCAGCAGCTTACCGGGAGGGCGTTACAATGAGCAGTTCTTC.

This clonotype came up many times. The chain couples TRBV24-1 to TRBJ2-5, with a tentative D call TRBD1 (5 bases). V lost 1 base and J 1 base, leaving 6 bases between the germline ends. This CDR3 is 14 amino acids long. Germline V CDR1 and CDR2: KGHDR, SFDVKD. CDR3 nucleotide sequence: TGTGCCACCAGTGATTTAGACAGCCAAGAGACCCAGTACTTC. It codes for CATSDLDSQETQYF.

This clonotype was picked up many times. V is TRBV6-5 and J is TRBJ2-1; tentative D call: TRBD2 (5 bases). Germline CDR1 is MNHEY and CDR2 is SVGAGI. CDR3 size: 18 residues. Deletions cut 2 bases from V and 3 bases from J, with 20 bases between. The CDR3 sequence: CASSYRFGGRENYNEQFF. The CDR3 DNA sequence: TGTGCCAGCAGTTACCGGTTTGGAGGTCGGGAAAACTACAATGAGCAGTTCTTC.

Ten or more counts support this clonotype. The chain joins TRBV11-2 to TRBJ2-3; maybe TRBD2 (5 bases). The CDR3 contains 16 residues. Germline V gene lookup returns CDR1 SGHAT and CDR2 FQNNGV. V gave up 3 bases and J gave up 2 bases, with 15 bases separating them. The CDR3 region has the DNA TGTGCCAGCAGCTTCGGGGTATCCTTCTCCACAGATACGCAGTATTTT. Residues: CASSFGVSFSTDTQYF.